These T cell receptor beta chains were read from a single sample in a study of blood T cell repertoires in COVID-19. Profiling relied on immunoSEQ multiplex PCR, and the TCRdb table lists in-frame clones only, not all of them. Among 90,000 to 120,000 clones listed, over 80% were seen once. The sample comprised peripheral blood. The receptors shown here come from a man aged 45-65 years with acute or convalescent COVID-19. The CDR3 runs from the conserved cysteine through the conserved F or W. Size is omitted from some rows. Given values are once, few, many or a class for expanded clones.

13	NA	TRBV12-3/TRBV12-4	TRBJ2-5	CASTLSRGETQYF
15	NA	TRBV24-1	TRBJ1-4	CATSDRQGPNEKLFF
18	NA	TRBV11-2	TRBJ2-2	CASSLVEAGGSNTGELFF
14	NA	TRBV14	TRBJ2-7	CASSQLRGTGEQYF
12	NA	TRBV29-1	TRBJ2-5	CSVQGGQETQYF
17	NA	TRBV18	TRBJ1-4	CASSPTAVKGAFEKLFF
15	NA	TRBV7-6	TRBJ1-5	CASSIGTGANQPQHF
16	NA	TRBV15	TRBJ2-1	CATSRGGSGGYNEQFF
14	NA	TRBV3-1/TRBV3-2	TRBJ2-7	CASSPLAGHDEQYF
14	few	TRBV9	TRBJ1-1	CASSVGQMNTEAFF
14	NA	TRBV27	TRBJ2-3	CASSSFERTDTQYF
14	NA	TRBV28	TRBJ2-7	CASSRSDGLYEQYF
12	NA	TRBV14	TRBJ2-2	CASSPFPGELFF
15	NA	TRBV3-1/TRBV3-2	TRBJ2-1	CASSPPGLARGEQFF
14	NA	TRBV11-3	TRBJ2-5	CASSLDLDQETQYF
17	NA	TRBV5-1	TRBJ1-2	CASSLGDSTKLRRGYTF
15	NA	TRBV15	TRBJ2-1	CATSRDLAGGNEQFF